The 2 T cell receptor beta chains below were found in one sample sequenced in a study of PD-1 blockade in classical Hodgkin lymphoma. Sequenced by immunoSEQ multiplex PCR; TCRdb stores in-frame clones only, minus some. The repertoire holds some 30,000 clones, with over 75% as singletons. The time point is: cycle 4 day 1 (C4D1), after 6 weeks of nivolumab. The patients all showed relapse after autologous stem cell transplantation, while their brentuximab vedotin exposure varied. This material consisted of peripheral blood mononuclear cells (PBMCs), taken before the fourth cycle of nivolumab. Receptors were obtained from a human donor with classical Hodgkin lymphoma.

The rearrangement links TRBV7-2 to TRBJ1-2; D perhaps matches TRBD1 (5 bases). The CDR3 runs to 13 residues. Germline V gene sequence: CDR1 SGHTA, CDR2 FQGNSA. Trimming took off 5 bases at V and 8 bases at J, with 15 bases between the two ends. CDR3 sequence (DNA): TGTGCCAGCAGCCCTCGGACATTCGACGGCTACACCTTC. Its translation: CASSPRTFDGYTF.

This clone was observed once. The chain recombines TRBV27 with TRBJ2-1; no reliable D call. Germline V lookup: CDR1 MNHEY, CDR2 SMNVEV (reference sequence). Trimming cost V 3 bases and J 8 bases, with 14 bases left between them. The CDR3 loop spans 14 amino acids. In nucleotides, the CDR3 is TGTGCCAGCAGTTTCGGTCCCGGAGCCTATGAGCAGTTCTTC. Translation: CASSFGPGAYEQFF.